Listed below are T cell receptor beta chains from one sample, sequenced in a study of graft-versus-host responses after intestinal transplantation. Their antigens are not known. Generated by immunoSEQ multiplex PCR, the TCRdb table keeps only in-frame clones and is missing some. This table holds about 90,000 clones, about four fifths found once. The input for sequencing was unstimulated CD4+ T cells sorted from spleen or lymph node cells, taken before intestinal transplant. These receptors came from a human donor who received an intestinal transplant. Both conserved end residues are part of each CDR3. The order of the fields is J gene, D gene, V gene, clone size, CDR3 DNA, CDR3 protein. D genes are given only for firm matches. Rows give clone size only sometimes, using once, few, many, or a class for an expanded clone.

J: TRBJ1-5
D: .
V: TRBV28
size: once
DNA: TGTGCCAGCAGCCGTACCCTCATAGGTACAGGCAGGGGCAATCAGCCCCAGCATTTT
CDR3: CASSRTLIGTGRGNQPQHF

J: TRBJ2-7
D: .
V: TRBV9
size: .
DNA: TGTGCCAGCAGCGGCAACACGGGAATAATACGGAAGCAGTACTTC
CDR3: CASSGNTGIIRKQYF

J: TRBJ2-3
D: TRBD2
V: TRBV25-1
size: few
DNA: TGTGCCAGCACCAATCAGGCGCGGGAGGGCACAGATACGCAGTATTTT
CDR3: CASTNQAREGTDTQYF

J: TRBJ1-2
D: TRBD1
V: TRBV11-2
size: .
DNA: TGTGCCAGCAGCTTGTTGGGGACAGGGATCTATGGCTACACCTTC
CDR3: CASSLLGTGIYGYTF

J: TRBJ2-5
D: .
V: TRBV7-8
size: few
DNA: TGTGCCAGCAGCTTAGTAGCTCCCCAAGAGACCCAGTACTTC
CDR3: CASSLVAPQETQYF

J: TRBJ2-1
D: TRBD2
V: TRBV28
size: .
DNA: TGTGCCAGCAAAAACGACTGGACTAGCGGATTAGTCAGTGAGCAGTTCTTC
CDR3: CASKNDWTSGLVSEQFF

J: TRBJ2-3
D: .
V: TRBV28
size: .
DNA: TGTGCCAGCAGGGTCCCAGGCCTCGGCACAGATACGCAGTATTTT
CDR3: CASRVPGLGTDTQYF

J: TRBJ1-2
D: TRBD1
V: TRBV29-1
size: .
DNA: TGCAGCGTTGAAGCCGTCCCGGGGACAGACTATGGCTACACCTTC
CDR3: CSVEAVPGTDYGYTF

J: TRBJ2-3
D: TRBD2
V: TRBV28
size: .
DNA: TGTGCCAGCCTTGCGGGGGGCGACACAGATACGCAGTATTTT
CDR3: CASLAGGDTDTQYF

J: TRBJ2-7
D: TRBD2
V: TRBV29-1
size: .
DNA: TGCAGCGTTGAATTTAGCGGGGGCACCTACGAGCAGTACTTC
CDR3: CSVEFSGGTYEQYF

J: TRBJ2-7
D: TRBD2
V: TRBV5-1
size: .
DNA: TGCGCCAGCACCCAAGGGGCTAGCGGGGGATACGAGCAGTACTTC
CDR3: CASTQGASGGYEQYF

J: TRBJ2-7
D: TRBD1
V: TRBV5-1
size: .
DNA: TGCGCCAGCAGCTTACAGGGGGCGCTTAGCGAGCAGTACTTC
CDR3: CASSLQGALSEQYF

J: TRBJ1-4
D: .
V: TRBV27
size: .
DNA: TGTGCCAGCAGTCATTTCGGCGCCGGCGGGGACGAAAAACTGTTTTTT
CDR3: CASSHFGAGGDEKLFF

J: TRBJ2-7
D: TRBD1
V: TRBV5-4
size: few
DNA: TGTGCCAGCAGCCTTAGACAGGGAAGACCGGAGCAGTACTTC
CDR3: CASSLRQGRPEQYF

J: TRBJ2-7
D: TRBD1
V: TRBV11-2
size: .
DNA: TGTGCCAGCAGCTTAGAGGGGACAGGGAAGAAGTACTTC
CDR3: CASSLEGTGKKYF

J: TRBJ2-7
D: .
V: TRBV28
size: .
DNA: TGTGCCAGCAGTTTAATTTTAGGGACAAGCTCCTACGAGCAGTACTTC
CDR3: CASSLILGTSSYEQYF

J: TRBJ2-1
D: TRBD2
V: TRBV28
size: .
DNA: TGTGCCAGCAGTTGGACTAGCGGGATACACAATGAGCAGTTCTTC
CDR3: CASSWTSGIHNEQFF

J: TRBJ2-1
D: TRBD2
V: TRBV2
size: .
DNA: TGTGCCAGCAGTGGCCCTAGCGGGAGGTCGGATGAGCAGTTCTTC
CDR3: CASSGPSGRSDEQFF

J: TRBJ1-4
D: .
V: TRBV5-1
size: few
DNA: TGCGCCAGCAGCTTCAGTTCAACTAATGAAAAACTGTTTTTT
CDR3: CASSFSSTNEKLFF

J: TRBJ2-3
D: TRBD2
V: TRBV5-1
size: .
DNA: TGCGCCAGCAGAACTAGCGGACCGACAGATACGCAGTATTTT
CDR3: CASRTSGPTDTQYF

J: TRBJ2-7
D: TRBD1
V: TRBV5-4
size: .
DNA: TGTGCCAGCAGCCCCGGGACAGGGGCCTACGAGCAGTACTTC
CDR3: CASSPGTGAYEQYF

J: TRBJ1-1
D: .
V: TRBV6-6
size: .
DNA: TGTGCCAGCAGTCTACTGGACACTGAAGCTTTCTTT
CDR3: CASSLLDTEAFF

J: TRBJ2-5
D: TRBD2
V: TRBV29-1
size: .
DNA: TGCAGCGTTCAGCTGACTAGCGGGGTAGCTGAGACCCAGTACTTC
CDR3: CSVQLTSGVAETQYF

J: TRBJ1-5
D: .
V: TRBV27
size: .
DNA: TGTGCCAGCAGTAGTCAGGGTGGCAATCAGCCCCAGCATTTT
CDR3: CASSSQGGNQPQHF

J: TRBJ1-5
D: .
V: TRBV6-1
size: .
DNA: TGTGCCGGCGCGTTGGGAGGGTCCCAGCCCCAGCATTTT
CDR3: CAGALGGSQPQHF

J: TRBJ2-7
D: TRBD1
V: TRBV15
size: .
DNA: TGTGCCACCAGCAAGCCGGGACAGATCTACGAGCAGTACTTC
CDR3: CATSKPGQIYEQYF

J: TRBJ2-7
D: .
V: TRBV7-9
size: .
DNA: TGTGCCAGCAGCTTCCGCCCGAATCTCCCGGGATACGAGCAGTACTTC
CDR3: CASSFRPNLPGYEQYF